The 28 T cell receptor beta chains listed next were all sequenced from one sample in a study of T cells in tuberculosis. Only in-frame clones appear in the TCRdb table, and some are missing; sequencing was by immunoSEQ multiplex PCR. The sample contains tens of thousands of clones, around 92% of which appear only once. Sequenced: PBMCs. Source of these receptors: a donor aged 10-29 years with latent tuberculosis or without tuberculosis infection. Some clones in this sample may be carry-over from other donors' samples.

This rearrangement joins TRBV5-1 to TRBJ2-7; D is unclear. V lost 0 bases and J 4 bases, leaving 5 bases between the germline ends. This CDR3 comprises 12 residues. Per the germline V gene, CDR1 is SGHRS and CDR2 is YFSETQ. CDR3 DNA: TGCGCCAGCAGCTTGGATAATTACGAGCAGTACTTC. Its translation is CASSLDNYEQYF.

The chain combines TRBV5-6 with TRBJ1-2, with TRBD1 identical over 7 bases. The CDR3 covers 15 residues. With 0 bases clipped from V and 6 bases from J, the junction kept 8 bases outside the gene matches. CDR1 SGHDT and CDR2 YYEEEE come from the germline V gene. The CDR3 coding sequence is TGTGCCAGCAGCTTGGTGACAGGGCAGGGAAATGGCTACACCTTC. This codes for CASSLVTGQGNGYTF.

The chain couples TRBV5-6 to TRBJ1-1; D uncertain. There are 13 residues in the CDR3. The V and J ends lost 0 bases and 7 bases respectively, with 10 bases between them. The germline V gene has CDR1 SGHDT and CDR2 YYEEEE. DNA of the CDR3: TGTGCCAGCAGCTTGGGGTGGAGCCGTGAAGCTTTCTTT. Amino acids: CASSLGWSREAFF.

The chain links TRBV5-1 to TRBJ1-1; 9 bases fit TRBD1. V gave up 4 bases and J gave up 1 base; unmatched junction bases: 5. CDR1 is SGHRS and CDR2 is YFSETQ in the germline V gene. The CDR3 has 15 amino acids. CDR3 DNA: TGCGCCAGCAGCACGGGGGACAGGGAGAACACTGAAGCTTTCTTT. Translation gives CASSTGDRENTEAFF.

This chain links TRBV6-4 with TRBJ2-5, with TRBD1 matching 8 bases. The CDR3 loop spans 16 amino acids. The V gene end was trimmed by 5 bases and the J gene end by 4 bases; junction bases not matched to a gene: 12. Germline V gene sequence: CDR1 MRHNA, CDR2 SNTAGT. CDR3 nucleotides: TGTGCCAGCAGTTCCTCGGGGCAGGGGGCCGGAGAGACCCAGTACTTC. It specifies CASSSSGQGAGETQYF.

V usage is TRBV10-2 and J usage is TRBJ2-3; 9 nucleotides agree with TRBD2. Trimming removed 1 base from V and 0 bases from J; junction bases left unmatched: 5. Germline V gene data show CDR1 as WSHSY and CDR2 as SAAADI. This CDR3 is 17 amino acids long. CDR3 amino acids: CASSEFWAGGSTDTQYF. DNA for the CDR3: TGCGCCAGCAGTGAGTTCTGGGCGGGGGGGAGCACAGATACGCAGTATTTT.

This clone has just one count. The chain couples TRBV5-1 to TRBJ2-1, with D unresolved. V was trimmed by 6 bases and J by 5 bases, leaving 18 bases between them. Per germline, CDR1 SGHRS and CDR2 YFSETQ. The CDR3 extends over 15 amino acids. CDR3 region: CASTPPLVLNNEQFF. DNA of the CDR3: TGCGCCAGCACCCCACCCCTCGTGCTAAACAATGAGCAGTTCTTC.

The chain couples TRBV19 to TRBJ2-1, with D uncertain. Looked up from germline, CDR1 is LNHDA and CDR2 is SQIVND (reference sequence). The CDR3 extends over 12 amino acids. Trimming pared 4 bases from V and 4 bases from J, leaving 5 bases between. DNA for the CDR3: TGTGCCAGTAGTACTGTTTACAATGAGCAGTTCTTC. This codes for CASSTVYNEQFF.

This clone has just one count. This chain links TRBV14 with TRBJ1-1; D may be TRBD1 (5 bases). This CDR3 is 11 amino acids long. Germline CDR1 and CDR2: SGHDN and FVKESK. V lost 4 bases and J lost 10, with 10 bases in between. CDR3 DNA: TGTGCCAGCAGCCGGGGGGGGTCAGCTTTCTTT. Translation gives CASSRGGSAFF.

The chain recombines TRBV7-2 with TRBJ2-2; possibly TRBD1 for D (6 bases). In germline, CDR1 is SGHTA, CDR2 FQGNSA. This CDR3 region has 12 residues. Trimming removed 5 bases at V and 7 bases at J, with 8 bases between. CDR3 region: CASSPTGGELFF. DNA for the CDR3: TGTGCCAGCAGCCCGACAGGCGGGGAGCTGTTTTTT.

This clone occurred a few times. The chain carries TRBV6-1 and TRBJ2-7; D perhaps matches TRBD1 (6 bases). From germline, CDR1 is MNHNS and CDR2 SASEGT. The V end lost 7 bases, the J end lost 0 bases, and 13 bases lay between the germline ends. The CDR3 sequence is 14 residues long. The CDR3 DNA is TGTGCCAGCACCTTCCAGGACAGCTCCTACGAGCAGTACTTC. As protein: CASTFQDSSYEQYF.

The chain employs TRBV5-1 and TRBJ1-2; TRBD1 matches 11 bases. The CDR3 is 14 residues long. Germline lookup yields CDR1 SGHRS and CDR2 YFSETQ. Trimming took 4 bases from V and 5 from J; bases not matched to a gene: 4. CDR3 coding DNA: TGCGCCAGCAGCGGAGGGACAGGGGGGTATGGCTACACCTTC. It is translated as CASSGGTGGYGYTF.

V is TRBV4-2 and J is TRBJ2-5, with 9 bases fitting TRBD2. CDR1 is LGHNA, CDR2 YNFKEQ, per germline. This CDR3 contains 16 residues. V lost 1 base, J lost 2 bases, and 5 bases stayed unmatched. CDR3 DNA sequence: TGTGCCAGCAGCCAAGTGATTGCGGGGGGGCAAGAGACCCAGTACTTC. Its protein product is CASSQVIAGGQETQYF.

A remark on this clone: A read error may account for a junction end that differs from germline. The CDR3: CASSFGPGQGRLDTQYF. In nucleotides, the CDR3 is TGTGCCAGTAGCTTCGGACCGGGACAGGGCCGTTTGGATACGCAGTATTTT. V and J are TRBV5-4 and TRBJ2-3; 9 bases map to TRBD1. This CDR3 spans 17 amino acids. Germline CDR1 reads SGHNT; CDR2 reads YYREEE (reference sequence).

The rearrangement uses TRBV7-2 and TRBJ2-3; 10 nucleotides align to TRBD2. The V gene's germline CDR1 is SGHTA and CDR2 FQGNSA. The CDR3 spans 16 residues. Trimming took 5 bases from V and 4 from J; bases not matched to a gene: 9. CDR3 residues: CASSDSAGGPSDTQYF. CDR3 sequence (DNA): TGTGCCAGCAGCGACTCAGCGGGGGGGCCCTCAGATACGCAGTATTTT. Complete variable domain (other parts from reference TRBV7-2 and TRBJ2-3): GAGVSQSPSNKVTEKGKDVELRCDPISGHTALYWYRQSLGQGLEFLIYFQGNSAPDKSGLPSDRFSAERTGGSVSTLTIQRTQQEDSAVYLCASSDSAGGPSDTQYFGPGTRLTVL.

The V and J genes are TRBV27 and TRBJ2-7; a possible D gene is TRBD2 (7 bases). Germline lookup yields CDR1 MNHEY and CDR2 SMNVEV (reference sequence). CDR3 size: 13 residues. Trimming removed 7 bases at V and 6 bases at J, with 16 bases between. CDR3: CASNRVGGSEQYF. The CDR3 bases are TGTGCCAGCAACAGGGTCGGGGGGAGCGAGCAGTACTTC.

This sequence joins TRBV9 and TRBJ1-4; TRBD1 matches at 11 bases. The trim removed 4 bases at V and 5 bases at J, leaving 4 bases unmatched. The CDR3 length is 15 residues. Germline V gives CDR1 SGDLS, CDR2 YYNGEE. CDR3 DNA sequence: TGTGCCAGCAGCCAACGGACAGGGGGCAATGAAAAACTGTTTTTT. The encoded protein is CASSQRTGGNEKLFF. The complete variable domain, with remaining parts taken from reference TRBV9 and TRBJ1-4, reads DSGVTQTPKHLITATGQRVTLRCSPRSGDLSVYWYQQSLDQGLQFLIQYYNGEERAKGNILERFSAQQFPDLHSELNLSSLELGDSALYFCASSQRTGGNEKLFFGSGTQLSVL.

This chain links TRBV13 with TRBJ1-1; the D gene is possibly TRBD1 (5 bases). Trimming left V 3 bases short and J 4 bases short, with 9 bases between. The V gene's germline CDR1 is PRHDT and CDR2 FYEKMQ (reference sequence). The CDR3 runs to 13 residues. For the CDR3, the DNA is TGTGCCAGCAGCTTTCGGAGGGGCACTGAAGCTTTCTTT. Residues: CASSFRRGTEAFF.

The chain is built from TRBV15 and TRBJ1-2; TRBD1 aligns across 7 bases. V shed 0 bases, J shed 6 bases, and the junction held 10 bases outside the gene matches. CDR1 and CDR2 (germline): LNHNV, YYDKDF (reference sequence). The CDR3 is made up of 16 amino acids. CDR3 loop: CATSRDFPQGRNGYTF. CDR3 DNA sequence: TGTGCCACCAGCAGAGATTTCCCACAGGGGCGGAATGGCTACACCTTC.

The chain couples TRBV6-5 to TRBJ1-5; D might be TRBD1 (5 bases). CDR1 MNHEY and CDR2 SVGAGI come from the germline V gene. V was cut by 2 bases and J by 2 bases, with 7 bases left in between. CDR3 size: 14 residues. This CDR3 is CASSYSRGNQPQHF. The CDR3 coding sequence is TGTGCCAGCAGTTACAGCAGGGGCAATCAGCCCCAGCATTTT.

The chain is built from TRBV5-1 and TRBJ2-6; the D gene is possibly TRBD1 (6 bases). Trimming pared 4 bases from V and 1 base from J, leaving 9 bases between. The length of the CDR3 is 15 residues. Germline V gene sequence: CDR1 SGHRS, CDR2 YFSETQ. CDR3 sequence: CASSTTGSGANVLTF. DNA for the CDR3: TGCGCCAGCAGCACCACAGGGTCTGGGGCCAACGTCCTGACTTTC.

The chain joins TRBV29-1 to TRBJ1-1, with 8 positions matching TRBD1. V trimming: 7 bases; J trimming: 2 bases; junction bases outside the gene matches: 6. CDR1 is SQVTM, CDR2 ANQGSEA, per germline. There are 13 residues in the CDR3. DNA of the CDR3: TGCAGCGCCCACAGGGGGACCAACACTGAAGCTTTCTTT. Its translation is CSAHRGTNTEAFF.

This chain joins TRBV10-2 and TRBJ2-1, with 10 bases lining up with TRBD1. The CDR3 loop spans 12 amino acids. The ends lost 6 bases at V and 12 bases at J; junction bases unmatched: 5. Germline values: CDR1 WSHSY, CDR2 SAAADI. In DNA form, the CDR3 reads TGCGCCAGCAGCCGGGACAGGGGCGGGCAGTTCTTC. This encodes CASSRDRGGQFF.

The CDR3 loop is CASSFSAVKQYF. In DNA, the CDR3 is TGTGCCAGCAGTTTTTCCGCGGTAAAGCAGTACTTC. The genes are TRBV28 and TRBJ2-7; D uncertain. The CDR3 totals 12 residues. Germline CDR1 and CDR2: MDHEN and SYDVKM. Trimming stripped 3 bases from V and 8 bases from J, with 11 bases between. Combining the CDR3 with reference TRBV28 and TRBJ2-7 gives the whole variable domain DVKVTQSSRYLVKRTGEKVFLECVQDMDHENMFWYRQDPGLGLRLIYFSYDVKMKEKGDIPEGYSVSREKKERFSLILESASTNQTSMYLCASSFSAVKQYFGPGTRLTVT.

This chain connects TRBV5-1 to TRBJ2-1; maybe TRBD2 (5 bases). CDR1 and CDR2 from the germline V gene are SGHRS and YFSETQ. The CDR3 totals 14 residues. Trimming took off 4 bases at V and 0 bases at J, with 8 bases between the two ends. The CDR3 DNA follows: TGCGCCAGCAGCGACGGAGGCTCCTACAATGAGCAGTTCTTC. Translation gives CASSDGGSYNEQFF.

V is TRBV4-1 and J is TRBJ1-1; D is possibly TRBD1 (6 bases). Trimming removed 0 bases at V and 6 bases at J, with 14 bases between. The CDR3 loop spans 15 amino acids. CDR1 MGHRA and CDR2 YSYEKL come from the germline V gene. CDR3 DNA sequence: TGCGCCAGCAGCCAAGATGGGGGGGGGCTATCTGAAGCTTTCTTT. This gives the protein CASSQDGGGLSEAFF.

This chain connects TRBV18 to TRBJ2-3; perhaps TRBD1 as D (5 bases). Germline CDR1 KGHSH, CDR2 LQKENI. The CDR3 runs 20 residues. Between the trimmed V and J ends, which lost 2 bases and 3 bases, there was a span of 27 bases. The CDR3 loop reads CASSPGPNRRGSYRTDTQYF. The DNA for the CDR3 is TGTGCCAGCTCACCAGGTCCCAACAGGCGAGGTTCCTATCGGACAGATACGCAGTATTTT.

The rearrangement joins TRBV9 to TRBJ2-1; D is perhaps TRBD1 (5 bases). Germline CDR1 SGDLS, CDR2 YYNGEE. The CDR3 contains 15 residues. Trimming stripped 0 bases from V and 9 bases from J, with 16 bases between. The CDR3 loop reads CASSVGQGVTSEQFF. CDR3 bases: TGTGCCAGCAGCGTAGGTCAGGGCGTTACTTCTGAGCAGTTCTTC.